A single sample gave rise to the 10 T cell receptor beta chains below, sequenced in a study of cytomegalovirus exposure and HLA in healthy donors. Amplification used 60 Vbeta primers and 13 Jbeta primers. Generated by immunoSEQ multiplex PCR, the TCRdb table keeps only in-frame clones and is missing some. Of some 170,000 clones listed, approximately 78% were seen once; the top ten hold over 2%. The material sequenced was PBMCs. The receptors come from a human donor in good health.

The chain links TRBV7-8 to TRBJ1-5; no definite D call. The V end lost 4 bases, the J end lost 1 base, and 14 bases lay between the germline ends. Per germline, CDR1 SGHVS and CDR2 FQNEAQ. The CDR3 is made up of 16 amino acids. Written as DNA, the CDR3 is TGTGCCAGCAGCTCGGTACGAACACTAAGCAATCAGCCCCAGCATTTT. Translation: CASSSVRTLSNQPQHF.

The chain employs TRBV6-1 and TRBJ2-5; 7 bases match TRBD1. The J call may be faulty, since TRBJ2-7 better matches the DNA end. Germline V gives CDR1 MNHNS, CDR2 SASEGT. The CDR3 runs to 12 residues. CDR3 in amino acids: CALLTGRGEQYF. The CDR3 DNA follows: TGTGCCCTGCTGACAGGGCGCGGCGAGCAGTACTTC.

The V call is TRBV6-1, the J call TRBJ2-1; D is perhaps TRBD2 (6 bases). V lost 7 bases, J lost 8 bases, and 18 bases lay in between. Germline V lookup: CDR1 MNHNS, CDR2 SASEGT. The CDR3 spans 14 residues. The CDR3 reads CASKWEDISYEQFF. In nucleotides, the CDR3 is TGTGCCAGCAAGTGGGAGGACATTTCGTATGAGCAGTTCTTC.

The chain combines TRBV7-8 with TRBJ1-5; D is possibly TRBD1 (6 bases). The germline CDR1 and CDR2 sequences are SGHVS and FQNEAQ. The germline V and J ends were trimmed by 3 bases and 6 bases, with 15 bases remaining between them. The CDR3 has 15 residues. The CDR3 reads CASSFERGHGQPQHF. The CDR3 DNA sequence: TGTGCCAGCAGCTTCGAGCGGGGGCATGGTCAGCCCCAGCATTTT.

There are a few counts of this clone. Within the sample, other DNA sequences also encode this same CDR3. The chain combines TRBV19 with TRBJ1-1; possible D gene TRBD1, 6 bases. With 5 bases removed from V and 2 bases from J, the gap between germline ends came to 12 bases. Germline CDR1 LNHDA, CDR2 SQIVND (reference sequence). This CDR3 is built from 14 residues. This CDR3 is CASSHRVPNTEAFF. The CDR3 DNA reads TGTGCCAGTAGTCACAGGGTCCCTAACACTGAAGCTTTCTTT.

This chain joins TRBV6-5 and TRBJ2-7, with TRBD1 matching over 7 bases. The CDR3 has 13 amino acids. Germline values: CDR1 MNHEY, CDR2 SVGAGI. Germline trimming cut 2 bases from V and 3 bases from J; bases unmatched to any gene: 1. Written as DNA, the CDR3 is TGTGCCAGCAGTTACCGGGACAGCTACGAGCAGTACTTC. Translated, it gives CASSYRDSYEQYF.

This rearrangement joins TRBV7-9 to TRBJ1-1; D not certain. V was shortened by 0 bases and J by 1 base, with 9 bases between the two germline ends. This CDR3 has 15 amino acids. Germline V gene lookup returns CDR1 SEHNR and CDR2 FQNEAQ (reference sequence). The DNA of the CDR3 is TGTGCCAGCAGCTTAGCATGGTCGGGGAACACTGAAGCTTTCTTT. This gives the protein CASSLAWSGNTEAFF.

The chain couples TRBV11-2 to TRBJ1-1; D unresolved. V was trimmed by 2 bases and J by 1 base, leaving 5 bases between them. The germline V gene has CDR1 SGHAT and CDR2 FQNNGV. The CDR3 spans 13 residues. CDR3 in DNA: TGTGCCAGCAGCTTACAGTGGAACACTGAAGCTTTCTTT. This codes for CASSLQWNTEAFF.

V usage is TRBV9 and J usage is TRBJ2-3, with D possibly TRBD1 on 6 matching bases. Trimming shortened V by 4 bases and J by 0 bases, and 12 bases separated the two germline ends. Germline V gene sequence: CDR1 SGDLS, CDR2 YYNGEE. The CDR3 has 15 residues. The CDR3 loop is CASSLQGFSTDTQYF. The CDR3 nucleotides read TGTGCCAGCAGCCTCCAGGGGTTTAGCACAGATACGCAGTATTTT.

The V gene is TRBV9, the J gene TRBJ2-1, with D uncertain. V was shortened by 0 bases and J by 0 bases, with 7 bases between the two germline ends. Germline CDR1 is SGDLS and CDR2 is YYNGEE. The CDR3 totals 15 residues. In DNA, the CDR3 is TGTGCCAGCAGCGTAGGGGCAAACTCCTACAATGAGCAGTTCTTC. Translation gives CASSVGANSYNEQFF.